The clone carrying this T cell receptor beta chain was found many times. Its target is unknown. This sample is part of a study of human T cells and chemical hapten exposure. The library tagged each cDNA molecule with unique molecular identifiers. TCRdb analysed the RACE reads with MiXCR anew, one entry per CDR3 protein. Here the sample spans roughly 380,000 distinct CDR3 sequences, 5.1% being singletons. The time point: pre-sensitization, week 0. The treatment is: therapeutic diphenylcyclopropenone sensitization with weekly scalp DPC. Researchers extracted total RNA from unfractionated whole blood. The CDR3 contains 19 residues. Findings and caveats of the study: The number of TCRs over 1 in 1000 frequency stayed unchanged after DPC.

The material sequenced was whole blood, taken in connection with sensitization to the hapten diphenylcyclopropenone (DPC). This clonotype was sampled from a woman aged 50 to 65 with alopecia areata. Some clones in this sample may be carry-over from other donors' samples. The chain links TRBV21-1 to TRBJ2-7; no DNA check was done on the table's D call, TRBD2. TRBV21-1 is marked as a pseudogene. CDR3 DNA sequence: TGTGCCAGCAGCAAAGAGGGGCCCTTAGCGGCCCCGAGCTCCTACGAGCAGTACTTC. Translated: CASSKEGPLAAPSSYEQYF.